The present T cell receptor (beta chain) was sequenced within a study of OX40 agonist ivuxolimab in advanced cancers. CDR1 SEHNR and CDR2 FQNEAQ come from the germline V gene (reference sequence). Trimming took off 7 bases at V and 0 bases at J, with 13 bases between the two ends. This CDR3 is 16 amino acids long. Clones were read by immunoSEQ multiplex PCR, and TCRdb kept only the in-frame ones, dropping some. The data hold 20,000 to 25,000 clones, with 85% to 90% observed a single time. The chain joins TRBV7-9 to TRBJ1-6; D remains ambiguous. The sequencing here drew on CD4+ or CD8+ T cells sorted from blood, taken in a trial of the OX40 agonist ivuxolimab. This clonotype originated in an adult with an advanced solid tumor such as melanoma, head and neck, liver or kidney cancer. The CDR3 DNA is TGTGCCAGCAACCTAGTCCGCAGCTCCTATAATTCACCCCTCCACTTT. Protein product: CASNLVRSSYNSPLHF.